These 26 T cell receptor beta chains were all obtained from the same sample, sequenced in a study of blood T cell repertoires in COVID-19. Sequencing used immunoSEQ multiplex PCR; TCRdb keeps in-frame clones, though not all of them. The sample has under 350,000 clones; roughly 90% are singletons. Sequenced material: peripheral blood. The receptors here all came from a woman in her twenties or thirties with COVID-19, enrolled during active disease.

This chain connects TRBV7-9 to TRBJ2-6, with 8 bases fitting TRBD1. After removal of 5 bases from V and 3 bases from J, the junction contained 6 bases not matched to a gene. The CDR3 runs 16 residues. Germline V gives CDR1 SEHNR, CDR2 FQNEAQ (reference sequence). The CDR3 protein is CASSPDRADGANVLTF. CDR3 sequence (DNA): TGTGCCAGCAGCCCGGACAGGGCCGATGGGGCCAACGTCCTGACTTTC. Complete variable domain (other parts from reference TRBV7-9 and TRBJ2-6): DTGVSQNPRHKITKRGQNVTFRCDPISEHNRLYWYRQTLGQGPEFLTYFQNEAQLEKSRLLSDRFSAERPKGSFSTLEIQRTEQGDSAMYLCASSPDRADGANVLTFGAGSRLTVL.

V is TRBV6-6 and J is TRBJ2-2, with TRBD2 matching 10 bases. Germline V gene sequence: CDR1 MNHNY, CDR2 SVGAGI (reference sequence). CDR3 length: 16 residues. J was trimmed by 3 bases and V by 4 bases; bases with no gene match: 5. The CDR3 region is CASSFQAGGYTGELFF. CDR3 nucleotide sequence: TGTGCCAGCAGTTTCCAAGCGGGGGGGTACACCGGGGAGCTGTTTTTT.

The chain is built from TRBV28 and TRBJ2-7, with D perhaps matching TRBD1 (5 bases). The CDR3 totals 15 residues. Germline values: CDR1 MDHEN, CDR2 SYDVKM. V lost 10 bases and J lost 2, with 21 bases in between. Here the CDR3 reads CATGNTGRYAYEQYV. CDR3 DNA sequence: TGTGCCACCGGAAACACAGGTAGATATGCCTACGAGCAGTACGTC.

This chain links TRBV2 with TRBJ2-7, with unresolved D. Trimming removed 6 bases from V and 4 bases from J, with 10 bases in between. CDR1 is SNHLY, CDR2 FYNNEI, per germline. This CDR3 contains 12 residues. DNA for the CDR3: TGTGCCAGCAGCCCCCGCGCATACGAGCAGTACTTC. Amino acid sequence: CASSPRAYEQYF.

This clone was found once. The CDR3 loop reads CASSSRGDSSYNEQFF. The CDR3 DNA sequence: TGTGCCAGCAGCTCCAGAGGTGACTCTTCCTACAATGAGCAGTTCTTC. This sequence joins TRBV11-2 and TRBJ2-1; D uncertain. Trimming shortened V by 4 bases and J by 1 base, and 14 bases separated the two germline ends. Germline V gene sequence: CDR1 SGHAT, CDR2 FQNNGV. This CDR3 has 16 amino acids.

This chain's CDR3 is CASSLTRTGDNGYTF. The CDR3 DNA reads TGTGCCAGCAGCTTAACCCGGACAGGGGATAACGGCTACACCTTC. The J gene is TRBJ1-2, the V gene TRBV7-8; 9 bases align to TRBD1. Germline V gene sequence: CDR1 SGHVS, CDR2 FQNEAQ. V was pared by 2 bases and J by 8 bases, with 9 bases of the junction left unmatched. This CDR3 region has 15 residues.

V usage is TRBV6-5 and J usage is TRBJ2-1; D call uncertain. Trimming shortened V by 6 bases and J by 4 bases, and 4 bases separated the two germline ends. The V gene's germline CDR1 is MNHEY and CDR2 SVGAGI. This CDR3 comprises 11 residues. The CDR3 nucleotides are TGTGCCAGCAGGGCTTACAATGAGCAGTTCTTC. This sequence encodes CASRAYNEQFF.

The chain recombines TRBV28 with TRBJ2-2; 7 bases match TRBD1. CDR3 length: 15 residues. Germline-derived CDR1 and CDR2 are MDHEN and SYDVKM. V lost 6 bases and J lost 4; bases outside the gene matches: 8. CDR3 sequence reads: CASRMNRGRTGELFF. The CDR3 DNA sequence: TGTGCCAGCAGGATGAACAGGGGACGCACCGGGGAGCTGTTTTTT.

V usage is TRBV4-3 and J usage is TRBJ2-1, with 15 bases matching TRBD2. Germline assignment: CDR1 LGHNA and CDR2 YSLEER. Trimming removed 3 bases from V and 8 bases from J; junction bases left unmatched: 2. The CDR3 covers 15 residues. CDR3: CASSHGLAGGDEQFF. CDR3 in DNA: TGCGCCAGCAGCCATGGACTAGCGGGAGGGGATGAGCAGTTCTTC.

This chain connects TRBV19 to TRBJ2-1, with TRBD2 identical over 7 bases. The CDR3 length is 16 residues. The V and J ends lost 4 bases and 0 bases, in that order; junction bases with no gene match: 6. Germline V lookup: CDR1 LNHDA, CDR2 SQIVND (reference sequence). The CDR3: CASSRAAGVSYNEQFF. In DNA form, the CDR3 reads TGTGCCAGTAGTAGGGCGGCGGGGGTCTCCTACAATGAGCAGTTCTTC.

CDR3 nucleotides: TGTGCCAGCAGCGCCGAGGGATGGAGAGTGGATAACTATGGCTACACCTTC. This encodes CASSAEGWRVDNYGYTF. The gene calls are TRBV5-8 and TRBJ1-2; D is uncertain. The CDR3 spans 17 residues. The germline CDR1 and CDR2 sequences are SGHTS and YDEGEE. Deletions cut 4 bases from V and 1 base from J, with 20 bases between.

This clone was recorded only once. The CDR3 protein is CASSLTPQSSYEQYF. CDR3 coding DNA: TGCGCCAGCAGCCTTACACCACAAAGCTCCTACGAGCAGTACTTC. The chain couples TRBV5-1 to TRBJ2-7; D remains unclear. The CDR3 is 15 residues long. Trimming removed 4 bases from V and 0 bases from J, with 14 bases in between. The germline gives CDR1 SGHRS, CDR2 YFSETQ. Combining the CDR3 with reference TRBV5-1 and TRBJ2-7 gives the whole variable domain KAGVTQTPRYLIKTRGQQVTLSCSPISGHRSVSWYQQTPGQGLQFLFEYFSETQRNKGNFPGRFSGRQFSNSRSEMNVSTLELGDSALYLCASSLTPQSSYEQYFGPGTRLTVT.

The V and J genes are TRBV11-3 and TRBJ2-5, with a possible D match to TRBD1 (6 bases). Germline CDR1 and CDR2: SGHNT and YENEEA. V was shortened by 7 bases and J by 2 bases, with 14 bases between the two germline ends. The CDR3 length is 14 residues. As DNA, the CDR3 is TGTGCCAGCAAGAAGGGACACCGGCAAGAGACCCAGTACTTC. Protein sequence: CASKKGHRQETQYF.

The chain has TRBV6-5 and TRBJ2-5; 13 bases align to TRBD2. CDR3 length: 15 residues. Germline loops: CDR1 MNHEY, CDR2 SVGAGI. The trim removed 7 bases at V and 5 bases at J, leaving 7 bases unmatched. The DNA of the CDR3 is TGTGCCAGCACCGGACTAGCGGGGGTTCGGGAGACCCAGTACTTC. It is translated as CASTGLAGVRETQYF.

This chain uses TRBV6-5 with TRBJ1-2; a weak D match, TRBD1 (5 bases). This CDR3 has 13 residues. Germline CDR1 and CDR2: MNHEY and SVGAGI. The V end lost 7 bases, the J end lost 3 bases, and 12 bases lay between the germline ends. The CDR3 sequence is CASNGQPYYGYTF. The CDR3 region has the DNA TGTGCCAGCAACGGACAACCATACTATGGCTACACCTTC.

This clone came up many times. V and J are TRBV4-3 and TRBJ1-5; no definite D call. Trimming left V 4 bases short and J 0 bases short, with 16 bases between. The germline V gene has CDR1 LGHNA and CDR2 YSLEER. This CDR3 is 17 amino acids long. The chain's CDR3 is CASSLSRESYSNQPQHF. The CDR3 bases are TGCGCCAGCAGCCTCAGTAGGGAGAGCTATAGCAATCAGCCCCAGCATTTT.

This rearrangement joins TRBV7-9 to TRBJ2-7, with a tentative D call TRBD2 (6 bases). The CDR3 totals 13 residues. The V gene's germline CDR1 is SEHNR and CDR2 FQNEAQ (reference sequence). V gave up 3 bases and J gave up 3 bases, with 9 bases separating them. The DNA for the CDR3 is TGTGCCAGCAGCTTTCAGGGAGGCTACGAGCAGTACTTC. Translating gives CASSFQGGYEQYF.

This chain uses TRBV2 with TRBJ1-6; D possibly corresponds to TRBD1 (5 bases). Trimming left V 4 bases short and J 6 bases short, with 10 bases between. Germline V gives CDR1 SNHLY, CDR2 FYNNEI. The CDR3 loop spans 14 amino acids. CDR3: CASSGRGSNSPLHF. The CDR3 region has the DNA TGTGCCAGCAGTGGACGGGGGAGTAATTCACCCCTCCACTTT.

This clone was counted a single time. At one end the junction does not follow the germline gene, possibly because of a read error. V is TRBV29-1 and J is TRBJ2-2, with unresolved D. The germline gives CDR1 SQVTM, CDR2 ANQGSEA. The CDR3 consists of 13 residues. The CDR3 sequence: CSVEDANTGELFF. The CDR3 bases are TGCAGCGTAGAAGACGCGAACACCGGGGAGCTGTTTTTT.

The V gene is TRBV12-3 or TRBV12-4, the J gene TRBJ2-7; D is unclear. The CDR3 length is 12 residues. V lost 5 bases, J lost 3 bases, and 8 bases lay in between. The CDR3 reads CASSTTSYEQYF. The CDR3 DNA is TGTGCCAGCAGTACAACAAGCTACGAGCAGTACTTC.

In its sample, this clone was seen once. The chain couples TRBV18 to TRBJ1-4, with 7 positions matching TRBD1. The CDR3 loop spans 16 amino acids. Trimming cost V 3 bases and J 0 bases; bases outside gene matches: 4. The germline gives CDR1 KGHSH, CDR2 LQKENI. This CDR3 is CASSPNTGATNEKLFF. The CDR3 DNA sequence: TGTGCCAGCTCACCTAACACAGGGGCAACTAATGAAAAACTGTTTTTT.

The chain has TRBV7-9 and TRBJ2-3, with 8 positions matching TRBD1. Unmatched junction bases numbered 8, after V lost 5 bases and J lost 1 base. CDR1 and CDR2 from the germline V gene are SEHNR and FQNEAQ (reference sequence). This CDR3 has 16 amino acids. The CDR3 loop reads CASSLRRGPGTDTQYF. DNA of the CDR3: TGTGCCAGCAGCCTCCGCAGGGGGCCAGGCACAGATACGCAGTATTTT.

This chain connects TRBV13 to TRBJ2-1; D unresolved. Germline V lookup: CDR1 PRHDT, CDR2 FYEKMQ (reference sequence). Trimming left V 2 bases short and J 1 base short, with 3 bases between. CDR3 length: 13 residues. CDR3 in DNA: TGTGCCAGCAGCTTAACATCCTACAATGAGCAGTTCTTC. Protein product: CASSLTSYNEQFF. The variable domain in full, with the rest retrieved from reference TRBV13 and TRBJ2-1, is AAGVIQSPRHLIKEKRETATLKCYPIPRHDTVYWYQQGPGQDPQFLISFYEKMQSDKGSIPDRFSAQQFSDYHSELNMSSLELGDSALYFCASSLTSYNEQFFGPGTRLTVL.

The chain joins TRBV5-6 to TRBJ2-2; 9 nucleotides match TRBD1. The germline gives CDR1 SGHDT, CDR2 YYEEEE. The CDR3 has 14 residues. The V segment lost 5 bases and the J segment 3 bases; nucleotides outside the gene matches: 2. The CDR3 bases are TGTGCCAGCAGGCACAGGGGGCACACCGGGGAGCTGTTTTTT. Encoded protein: CASRHRGHTGELFF.

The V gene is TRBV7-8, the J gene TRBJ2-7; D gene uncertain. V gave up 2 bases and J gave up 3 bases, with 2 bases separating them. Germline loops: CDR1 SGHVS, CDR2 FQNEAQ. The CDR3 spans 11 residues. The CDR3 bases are TGTGCCAGCAGCTTACACTACGAGCAGTACTTC. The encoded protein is CASSLHYEQYF.

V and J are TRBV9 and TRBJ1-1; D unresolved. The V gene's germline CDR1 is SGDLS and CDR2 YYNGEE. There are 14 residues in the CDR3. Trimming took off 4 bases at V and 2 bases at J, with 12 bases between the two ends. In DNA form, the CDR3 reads TGTGCCAGCAGCCCGAGAACAGCCAACACTGAAGCTTTCTTT. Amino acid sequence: CASSPRTANTEAFF.